Shown below are 27 T cell receptor delta chains from a single sample sequenced in a study of gamma-delta chains in newborns, infants, children. TCRdb re-called clones from the reads using CATT. Of more than 4,000 delta-chain clones listed, under 5% are singletons. What was sequenced was blood. The receptors stem from a child who was a newborn, infant or young child, either healthy, febrile or measles-vaccinated (not recorded which).

This clone occurred a few times. V gene TRDV1 combines with J gene TRDJ1; 13 bases match TRDD3. The CDR3 extends over 21 amino acids. V trimming: 1 base; J trimming: 5 bases; junction bases outside the gene matches: 19. The V gene's germline CDR1 is TSWWSYY and CDR2 QGS. The CDR3 DNA sequence: TGTGCTCTTGGGGAACCGAATAATACGGAGGTGTACTGGGGGATACGGGATAAACTCATCTTT. Its protein is CALGEPNNTEVYWGIRDKLIF.

This clone is labeled as medium-sized. The V gene is TRDV3, the J gene TRDJ1; 11 nucleotides line up with TRDD3. The CDR3 runs 15 residues. Germline V gives CDR1 TVYSNPD, CDR2 GDNSRS (reference sequence). V shed 2 bases and J 3 bases; nucleotides not matched to a gene: 8. The CDR3 loop is CAFLWGIQSSDKLIF. CDR3 sequence (DNA): TGTGCCTTTCTCTGGGGGATACAGAGTTCCGATAAACTCATCTTT.

This clone was observed a few times. A read error is likely here: a far larger clone is one base away. The chain carries TRDV1 and TRDJ1; D may be TRDD2 (6 bases). Per germline, CDR1 TSWWSYY and CDR2 QGS. The CDR3 contains 21 residues. The CDR3 reads CALGKDPFPFLGLGYTNKLIF. The CDR3 region has the DNA TGTGCTCTTGGGAAGGACCCCTTCCCCTTTTTGGGGTTGGGGTACACCAATAAACTCATCTTT.

Points on this clone: This may stem from a read error, because a much larger clone lies one nucleotide away. The genes are TRDV1 and TRDJ1; D uncertain. This CDR3 is 14 amino acids long. V was trimmed by 1 base and J by 3 bases, leaving 9 bases between them. CDR1 and CDR2 from the germline V gene are TSWWSYY and QGS. DNA for the CDR3: TGTGCTCTTGGGGAACCCCTCGTCGCCGATAAACTCATCTTT. Its translation is CALGEPLVADKLIF.

This clone was observed a handful of times. A far larger clone is only one base removed, so a read error is likely. Other DNA sequences in the same sample also yield this CDR3. The J gene is TRDJ2, the V gene TRDV2; 13 bases map to TRDD3. Germline CDR1 GEAIGNYY, CDR2 EKD. The CDR3 totals 16 residues. The CDR3 loop is CACDVLGDTRTAQLFF. CDR3 DNA sequence: TGCGCCTGTGACGTACTGGGGGATACGCGGACAGCACAACTCTTCTTT.

Concerning this clone: Germline and junction disagree at one end, which may indicate a read error. V gene TRDV1 combines with J gene TRDJ3; 9 nucleotides match TRDD2. This CDR3 contains 28 residues. Germline-derived CDR1 and CDR2 are TSWWSYY and QGS. CDR3 in DNA: TGTGCTCTTGGGGAACACTGGCCTTCCTACGAGGACGGTACTGGGGTATACCCCAACTCCTGGGACACCCGCCAGATGTTTTTC. It codes for CALGEHWPSYEDGTGVYPNSWDTRQMFF.

This clone counts as medium-sized. The sample contains more than one DNA sequence encoding this CDR3. V usage is TRDV1 and J usage is TRDJ1, with no clear D. The germline CDR1 and CDR2 sequences are TSWWSYY and QGS. CDR3 length: 16 amino acids. Trimming left V 6 bases short and J 0 bases short, with 17 bases between. The CDR3 here is CALGPGRFFYTDKLIF. For the CDR3, the DNA is TGTGCTCTTGGCCCCGGGAGATTCTTTTACACCGATAAACTCATCTTT.

This clone was counted between two and nine times. A much larger clone differs by one base, so this may be a read error. The identical CDR3 is also encoded by other nucleotide sequences in the sample. The rearrangement uses TRDV2 and TRDJ3; 8 nucleotides match TRDD3. Trimming at V came to 1 base and at J to 0 bases, leaving 4 bases not matched to a gene. The length of the CDR3 is 18 residues. From germline, CDR1 is GEAIGNYY and CDR2 EKD. In DNA form, the CDR3 reads TGTGCCTGTGACACTGGGGGATCCTCCTCCTGGGACACCCGACAGATGTTTTTC. Translating gives CACDTGGSSSWDTRQMFF.

Of note for this clone: TCRdb shows a much larger clone's protein in place of this DNA's translation, and the two differ at residue 9, likely through a read error; the protein shown is translated from the DNA. The J gene is TRDJ1, the V gene TRDV1; D may be TRDD3 (5 bases). The CDR3 is 16 residues long. Trimming left V 4 bases short and J 3 bases short, with 18 bases between. Per the germline V gene, CDR1 is TSWWSYY and CDR2 is QGS. The CDR3 bases are TGTGCTCTTGGGGGGCTTGGTACTGAGGGATCCGATAAACTCATCTTT. Translation gives CALGGLGTEGSDKLIF.

This clone turned up a few times. TCRdb assigns this DNA the protein of a much larger clone, which departs from its translation at residue 15; this likely reflects a read error, and the protein shown comes from translating the DNA. The chain joins TRDV2 to TRDJ3, with 8 nucleotides matching TRDD3. The CDR3 is 18 amino acids. Germline CDR1 GEAIGNYY, CDR2 EKD. The CDR3 coding sequence is TGTGCCTGTGACACACTGGGGGCAAGCTCCTGGGACACCCGAGAGATGTTTTTC. Its protein product is CACDTLGASSWDTREMFF.

With respect to this clone: This may be a read error, as it is one base from a much larger clone. The J gene is TRDJ1, the V gene TRDV1, with 11 bases that match TRDD3. In germline, CDR1 is TSWWSYY, CDR2 QGS. V shed 1 base and J 3 bases; nucleotides not matched to a gene: 31. The CDR3 spans 25 residues. CDR3 protein: CALGEPGGKLPYRIMGDTCPDKLIF. The CDR3 region has the DNA TGTGCTCTTGGGGAACCGGGGGGGAAACTTCCATATCGTATAATGGGGGATACGTGCCCCGATAAACTCATCTTT.

This clone was seen a handful of times. The junction differs from germline at one of its ends, possibly a read error. The chain employs TRDV1 and TRDJ1; TRDD3 aligns across 10 bases. There are 20 residues in the CDR3. CDR1 is TSWWSYY, CDR2 QGS, per germline. CDR3 sequence (DNA): TGTGCTCTTGGGCCCAGTGGCCTACGGACTGGGGGATCAGATCCCGATAGACTCATCTTT. It yields the protein CALGPSGLRTGGSDPDRLIF.

This clone rates as medium-sized. The V and J genes are TRDV1 and TRDJ1; 10 bases fit TRDD3. With 4 bases clipped from V and 0 bases from J, the junction kept 26 bases outside the gene matches. CDR1 and CDR2 (germline): TSWWSYY, QGS. The CDR3 contains 23 residues. CDR3 in amino acids: CALGGSTNGRYTGGSSYTDKLIF. The CDR3 DNA reads as TGTGCTCTTGGGGGTTCCACTAATGGTAGGTATACTGGGGGATCCTCGTACACCGATAAACTCATCTTT.

About this clone: The translation of this DNA and the TCRdb protein of a much larger clone differ at residue 13, probably owing to a read error; the protein shown here is translated from the DNA. The genes are TRAV29/DV5 and TRDJ2; 9 bases agree with TRDD3. CDR3 length: 16 amino acids. Germline V gene lookup returns CDR1 NSMFDY and CDR2 ISSIKDK. The CDR3 nucleotides read TGTGCAGCGGGGATACGCGTTCCTTCTTTGACAGCACGACTCTTCTTT. Amino acid sequence: CAAGIRVPSLTARLFF.

This clone is medium-sized in the sample. The same CDR3 also results from other DNA sequences found in this sample. This chain connects TRDV1 to TRDJ1; 10 bases fit TRDD3. This CDR3 region has 21 residues. The germline gives CDR1 TSWWSYY, CDR2 QGS. V lost 0 bases to trimming and J lost 0 bases; unmatched junction nucleotides: 16. CDR3 protein: CALGELDQPWGIVYYTDKLIF. As DNA, the CDR3 is TGTGCTCTTGGGGAACTAGATCAGCCCTGGGGGATAGTGTACTACACCGATAAACTCATCTTT.

About this clone itself: The TCRdb record carries a much larger clone's protein, which differs from this DNA's translation at residue 8; a read error is the likely cause, and the protein listed here is the DNA translation. CDR3 sequence reads: CALGELPCWGRYTDKLIF. The CDR3 region has the DNA TGTGCTCTTGGGGAACTCCCCTGCTGGGGGAGGTACACCGATAAACTCATCTTT. The rearrangement uses TRDV1 and TRDJ1, with 8 bases lining up with TRDD3. V shed 0 bases, J shed 0 bases, and the junction held 9 bases outside the gene matches. The CDR3 totals 18 residues. Germline-derived CDR1 and CDR2 are TSWWSYY and QGS.

In its sample, this clone is medium-sized. The identical CDR3 is also encoded by other nucleotide sequences in the sample. The chain carries TRDV3 and TRDJ1; D ambiguous. The V gene's germline CDR1 is TVYSNPD and CDR2 GDNSRS (reference sequence). The V and J ends lost 1 base and 4 bases respectively, with 16 bases between them. The CDR3 is 14 residues long. The DNA of the CDR3 is TGTGCCTTTACATCGCTCGCGTTGGGCGATAAACTCATCTTT. Translated, it gives CAFTSLALGDKLIF. Combining the CDR3 with reference TRDV3 and TRDJ1 gives the whole variable domain CDKVTQSSPDQTVASGSEVVLLCTYDTVYSNPDLFWYRIRPDYSFQFVFYGDNSRSEGADFTQGRFSVKHILTQKAFHLVISPVRTEDSATYYCAFTSLALGDKLIFGKGTRVTVEP.

In the case of this clone: A far larger clone is one nucleotide away, so this likely arose from a read error. The genes are TRDV1 and TRDJ3; TRDD3 agrees at 13 bases. From germline, CDR1 is TSWWSYY and CDR2 QGS. CDR3 length equals 23 residues. CDR3 bases: TGTGCTCTTGGGGAACTACCCCCCGGTGGACTGGGGGATACGTCCTGGGACACCCGACAGATTTTTTTC. Protein sequence: CALGELPPGGLGDTSWDTRQIFF.

This clone is categorized as medium-sized (0.01 to 0.1%). The sample has other DNA sequences that encode this CDR3 too. The chain links TRDV1 to TRDJ3; TRDD2 agrees at 9 bases. The length of the CDR3 is 20 residues. CDR1 and CDR2 from the germline V gene are TSWWSYY and QGS. V shed 2 bases, J shed 0 bases, and the junction held 8 bases outside the gene matches. The CDR3 DNA follows: TGTGCTCTTGGGGAATTCCTTCCTACCCGGGACTCCTGGGACACCCGACAGATGTTTTTC. Its protein product is CALGEFLPTRDSWDTRQMFF.

This chain uses TRDV1 with TRDJ1; 7 bases match TRDD3. The CDR3 consists of 21 residues. Germline values: CDR1 TSWWSYY, CDR2 QGS. With 3 bases clipped from V and 2 bases from J, the junction kept 24 bases outside the gene matches. The DNA for the CDR3 is TGTGCTCTTGGGGATCGACCCCCGACTGGGGAATGCCAAACTATAACCGATAAACTCATCTTT. It encodes CALGDRPPTGECQTITDKLIF.

Of note for this clone: A much larger clone differs from this one at a single base, so this may be a read error. V and J are TRDV2 and TRDJ3; 13 bases match TRDD3. CDR3 size: 22 residues. Germline V gene sequence: CDR1 GEAIGNYY, CDR2 EKD. Here the CDR3 DNA reads TGTGCCTGTGACGTACTGGGGGATACGCAAGATCCTAGCTCCTGGGACGCCCGACAGATGTTTTTC. This codes for CACDVLGDTQDPSSWDARQMFF.

This clone was observed a few times. It differs at one base from a far larger clone, so likely a read error. Other DNA sequences in this sample translate to the same CDR3. This chain joins TRDV2 and TRDJ2; 8 bases align to TRDD3. The germline CDR1 and CDR2 sequences are GEAIGNYY and EKD. The CDR3 covers 14 residues. CDR3 amino acids: CACDTWGMTAQLFF. The CDR3 DNA follows: TGTGCCTGTGACACCTGGGGGATGACGGCACAACTCTTCTTT.

Comment on this clone: A single base separates this from a much larger clone, so it may be a read error. The genes are TRDV1 and TRDJ1; TRDD3 agrees at 7 bases. The CDR3 runs to 25 residues. Trimming removed 1 base from V and 3 bases from J; junction bases left unmatched: 35. Germline loops: CDR1 TSWWSYY, CDR2 QGS. The CDR3 DNA reads as TGTGCTCTTGGGGAACCGGGGGGGAAACTTCCATATCGTATACTGGTGGATACGTGCCCCGATAAACTCATCTTT. Translating it yields CALGEPGGKLPYRILVDTCPDKLIF.

For this clone: A far larger clone is one nucleotide away, so this likely arose from a read error. V gene TRDV2 combines with J gene TRDJ1, with TRDD3 matching 8 bases. After removal of 1 base from V and 3 bases from J, the junction contained 6 bases not matched to a gene. CDR1 is GEAIGNYY and CDR2 is EKD in the germline V gene. This CDR3 has 15 residues. In nucleotides, the CDR3 is TGTGCCTGTGACACTGGGGGATCCGCCGCCGATAAACTCATCTTT. Residues: CACDTGGSAADKLIF.

This clone appeared a few times. This may arise from a read error, as a much more abundant clone is one base away. The rearrangement uses TRDV1 and TRDJ1; D unresolved. This CDR3 has 14 amino acids. V lost 2 bases, J lost 10 bases, and 17 bases lay in between. Germline V gene data show CDR1 as TSWWSYY and CDR2 as QGS. CDR3 region: CALGEKITSAGLIF. CDR3 nucleotide sequence: TGTGCTCTTGGGGAAAAAATTACGAGCGCGGGACTCATCTTT.

This clone has only a few counts. This may be a read error, as it is one base from a much larger clone. This rearrangement joins TRDV1 to TRDJ1; 10 nucleotides agree with TRDD3. The germline V gene has CDR1 TSWWSYY and CDR2 QGS. After removal of 3 bases from V and 0 bases from J, the junction contained 19 bases not matched to a gene. This CDR3 has 21 residues. For the CDR3, the DNA is TGTGCTCTTGGGGAGACAACGTGGGGGGATACGCGTATCAGGCACACCGATAAACTCATCTTT. Protein: CALGETTWGDTRIRHTDKLIF.

This clone has more than one count but fewer than ten. This may stem from a read error, because a much larger clone lies one nucleotide away. This sample includes further DNA sequences coding for the same CDR3. The CDR3 bases are TGTGCTCTTGGGGAAGTAGATGGGATAGCTTTGACGGCACAACTCTTCTTT. Translating gives CALGEVDGIALTAQLFF. This chain connects TRDV1 to TRDJ2, with D perhaps matching TRDD3 (6 bases). CDR1 and CDR2 from the germline V gene are TSWWSYY and QGS. The CDR3 is 17 amino acids.